The 24 T cell receptor beta chains in this list originate from one sample, sequenced in a study of CD8+ T cells in alopecia areata. The sample's treatment: oral pan-JAK inhibitor, 5-10 mg twice daily. Reverse transcribed after extraction, RNA yielded cDNA as the sequencing template. Assay used: immunoSEQ multiplex PCR; TCRdb lists only in-frame clones, some missing. The sample includes 40,000 to 45,000 clones, 80% to 95% of them seen just once. The source material was CD8+ T cells sorted from blood, sampled at week 24, from a patient treated with tofacitinib. All receptors come from a human donor with alopecia areata.

The gene calls are TRBV29-1 and TRBJ1-5; weak D call: TRBD1 (6 bases). The germline gives CDR1 SQVTM, CDR2 ANQGSEA. This CDR3 comprises 15 residues. V was pared by 3 bases and J by 3 bases, with 15 bases between. Here the CDR3 DNA reads TGCAGCGTTGATGGGTGGACAGCCCACAATCAGCCCCAGCATTTT. This translates into CSVDGWTAHNQPQHF.

This chain links TRBV7-9 with TRBJ2-5; 9 bases match TRBD1. The end of the DNA fits TRBJ2-7 better, so the J call may be wrong. Germline CDR1 SEHNR, CDR2 FQNEAQ (reference sequence). The CDR3 covers 13 residues. CDR3 DNA: TGTGCCAGCAGCTTTGACAGGGGGTACGAGCAGTACTTC. The encoded protein is CASSFDRGYEQYF.

This clone was observed a single time. The chain employs TRBV9 and TRBJ1-2; 8 bases agree with TRBD1. The J segment lost 8 bases and the V segment lost 4 bases, leaving 13 bases of the junction unmatched. The germline gives CDR1 SGDLS, CDR2 YYNGEE. The CDR3 runs 15 residues. The CDR3 bases are TGTGCCAGCAGCCCCCGGACAGGGTCGGTCAACGGCTACACCTTC. This gives the protein CASSPRTGSVNGYTF.

The chain links TRBV11-2 to TRBJ2-5, with a tentative D call TRBD2 (6 bases). Trimming took off 5 bases at V and 1 base at J, with 17 bases between the two ends. This CDR3 has 16 residues. From germline, CDR1 is SGHAT and CDR2 FQNNGV. The CDR3 is CASSPPPTRLQETQYF. CDR3 nucleotides: TGTGCCAGCAGCCCACCACCGACTAGGCTCCAAGAGACCCAGTACTTC.

The chain has TRBV7-9 and TRBJ2-1; D might be TRBD1 or TRBD2, each matching 5 bases. V lost 4 bases and J lost 4, with 11 bases in between. This CDR3 has 14 residues. In germline, CDR1 is SEHNR, CDR2 FQNEAQ (reference sequence). This chain's CDR3 is CASSSGTDYNEQFF. CDR3 DNA: TGTGCCAGCAGCTCCGGGACGGATTACAATGAGCAGTTCTTC.

The chain recombines TRBV7-6 with TRBJ1-6; D is unclear. The V end was cut by 1 base, the J end by 7 bases, with 14 bases between. Germline-derived CDR1 and CDR2 are SGHVS and FNYEAQ. The CDR3 extends over 16 amino acids. CDR3: CASSLVVGSRNSPLHF. For the CDR3, the DNA is TGTGCCAGCAGCTTAGTTGTTGGCAGCCGGAATTCACCCCTCCACTTT.

This chain joins TRBV5-4 and TRBJ2-2; D call uncertain. V was trimmed by 4 bases and J by 1 base, leaving 8 bases between them. The CDR3 length is 14 residues. In germline, CDR1 is SGHNT, CDR2 YYREEE (reference sequence). The CDR3 nucleotides are TGTGCCAGCAGCGACCCGGAGAACACCGGGGAGCTGTTTTTT. Protein sequence: CASSDPENTGELFF.

The rearrangement links TRBV7-8 to TRBJ2-5, with a tentative D call TRBD2 (6 bases). This CDR3 contains 17 residues. Germline-derived CDR1 and CDR2 are SGHVS and FQNEAQ. The V end lost 0 bases, the J end lost 0 bases, and 14 bases lay between the germline ends. The CDR3 bases are TGTGCCAGCAGCTTAGCGCCGGGACTCAAGTACCAAGAGACCCAGTACTTC. Its protein product is CASSLAPGLKYQETQYF.

This clone was seen only once. The genes are TRBV7-6 and TRBJ2-7; the match to TRBD1 covers 8 bases. J gave up 2 bases and V 3 bases, and 6 bases lay outside the gene matches. This CDR3 spans 15 amino acids. Germline lookup yields CDR1 SGHVS and CDR2 FNYEAQ. The CDR3: CASSFRNRGAYEQYF. CDR3 nucleotides: TGTGCCAGCAGCTTTAGGAACAGGGGGGCCTACGAGCAGTACTTC.

The chain links TRBV6-5 to TRBJ1-1; D might be TRBD1 (5 bases). This CDR3 comprises 16 residues. The V and J ends lost 4 bases and 0 bases respectively, with 15 bases between them. The germline CDR1 and CDR2 sequences are MNHEY and SVGAGI. CDR3 protein: CASSSTEAVMNTEAFF. CDR3 DNA sequence: TGTGCCAGCAGTTCGACAGAAGCCGTCATGAACACTGAAGCTTTCTTT.

The chain employs TRBV7-2 and TRBJ2-1; D might be TRBD2 (5 bases). The V and J ends lost 4 bases and 10 bases respectively, with 11 bases between them. Germline CDR1 reads SGHTA; CDR2 reads FQGNSA. The CDR3 consists of 12 residues. The CDR3 bases are TGTGCCAGCAGCTCCGGGATTCGGGAGCAGTTCTTC. Encoded protein: CASSSGIREQFF. The variable domain in full, completed from reference TRBV7-2 and TRBJ2-1, reads GAGVSQSPSNKVTEKGKDVELRCDPISGHTALYWYRQSLGQGLEFLIYFQGNSAPDKSGLPSDRFSAERTGGSVSTLTIQRTQQEDSAVYLCASSSGIREQFFGPGTRLTVL.

DNA for the CDR3: TGCAGCGTCCGGACAAGCACAGATACGCAGTATTTT. As protein: CSVRTSTDTQYF. V usage is TRBV29-1 and J usage is TRBJ2-3; D might be TRBD1 (5 bases). Trimming pared 6 bases from V and 0 bases from J, leaving 7 bases between. CDR1 and CDR2 (germline): SQVTM, ANQGSEA. CDR3 length: 12 amino acids.

The count of this clone is one. This chain connects TRBV6-6 to TRBJ2-7, with D perhaps TRBD2 (5 bases). V lost 9 bases to trimming and J lost 2 bases, with 14 bases between them. The CDR3 has 13 amino acids. Per germline, CDR1 MNHNY and CDR2 SVGAGI (reference sequence). The CDR3 here is CASTSGDTYEQYF. CDR3 bases: TGTGCCAGTACCTCCGGGGATACCTACGAGCAGTACTTC.

This clone was seen only once. The chain couples TRBV7-9 to TRBJ2-7, with 7 positions matching TRBD2. The V and J ends lost 4 bases and 2 bases, in that order; junction bases with no gene match: 11. Germline V lookup: CDR1 SEHNR, CDR2 FQNEAQ (reference sequence). The CDR3 sequence is 16 residues long. The CDR3 protein is CASSSPGASGTYEQYF. The CDR3 DNA reads TGTGCCAGCAGCTCCCCCGGGGCTAGCGGTACCTACGAGCAGTACTTC.

V gene TRBV7-9 combines with J gene TRBJ2-7; D call uncertain. Germline values: CDR1 SEHNR, CDR2 FQNEAQ (reference sequence). This CDR3 has 14 amino acids. Trimming cost V 5 bases and J 7 bases, with 18 bases left between them. The CDR3 loop is CASSGATPYVEQYF. The CDR3, as DNA: TGTGCCAGCAGCGGAGCTACCCCCTACGTGGAGCAGTACTTC.

This clone was seen a single time. The chain couples TRBV7-9 to TRBJ2-6; TRBD1 matches at 7 bases. The CDR3 runs to 17 residues. In germline, CDR1 is SEHNR, CDR2 FQNEAQ (reference sequence). The ends lost 8 bases at V and 0 bases at J; junction bases unmatched: 10. The CDR3 coding sequence is TGTGCCAGCTTCCCTCCGGGACAGCTCTCTGGGGCCAACGTCCTGACTTTC. As protein: CASFPPGQLSGANVLTF. Full variable domain (missing parts from reference TRBV7-9 and TRBJ2-6): DTGVSQNPRHKITKRGQNVTFRCDPISEHNRLYWYRQTLGQGPEFLTYFQNEAQLEKSRLLSDRFSAERPKGSFSTLEIQRTEQGDSAMYLCASFPPGQLSGANVLTFGAGSRLTVL.

The V gene is TRBV4-1, the J gene TRBJ2-1, with TRBD2 matching 9 bases. The CDR3 is 16 residues long. Germline assignment: CDR1 MGHRA and CDR2 YSYEKL. With V trimmed by 1 base and J by 6 bases, 7 bases remained unmatched. The CDR3 DNA sequence: TGCGCCAGCAGCCAAGCGGCTAGCGGGGCATCCAATGAGCAGTTCTTC. It translates to CASSQAASGASNEQFF.

This clone was detected once. The chain carries TRBV2 and TRBJ2-5; no definite D call. The DNA end is a closer match to TRBJ2-7, so the J assignment may be wrong. This CDR3 has 13 residues. The V gene's germline CDR1 is SNHLY and CDR2 FYNNEI. As DNA, the CDR3 is TGTGCCAGCAGTGAAGTTGAATTGCTCGAGCAGTACTTC. Encoded protein: CASSEVELLEQYF.

In DNA form, the CDR3 reads TGTGCCAGCAGGCCCGACAGTTACAATCAGCCCCAGCATTTT. Translated: CASRPDSYNQPQHF. The gene calls are TRBV28 and TRBJ1-5; perhaps TRBD1 as D (5 bases). V lost 6 bases, J lost 3 bases, and 12 bases lay in between. The germline gives CDR1 MDHEN, CDR2 SYDVKM. This CDR3 region has 14 residues. The complete variable domain, with remaining parts taken from reference TRBV28 and TRBJ1-5, reads DVKVTQSSRYLVKRTGEKVFLECVQDMDHENMFWYRQDPGLGLRLIYFSYDVKMKEKGDIPEGYSVSREKKERFSLILESASTNQTSMYLCASRPDSYNQPQHFGDGTRLSIL.

The CDR3 region has the DNA TGTGCCAGCAGCCCCGGGTTATACAATGAGCAGTTCTTC. Translated, it gives CASSPGLYNEQFF. The chain recombines TRBV27 with TRBJ2-1; D gene ambiguous. Germline assignment: CDR1 MNHEY and CDR2 SMNVEV (reference sequence). The CDR3 is 13 amino acids. Trimming shortened V by 6 bases and J by 4 bases, and 10 bases separated the two germline ends.

As concerns this clone: The sample has other DNA sequences that encode this CDR3 too. The chain has TRBV7-9 and TRBJ2-1; D might be TRBD2 (6 bases). The CDR3 spans 11 residues. Germline CDR1 reads SEHNR; CDR2 reads FQNEAQ (reference sequence). Trimming cost V 6 bases and J 9 bases, with 9 bases left between them. CDR3 region: CASSPGGEQFF. DNA for the CDR3: TGTGCCAGCAGTCCCGGGGGTGAGCAGTTCTTC.

V is TRBV19 and J is TRBJ2-5, with a possible D match to TRBD1 (5 bases). The tail of the sequence fits TRBJ2-7 better, so the J call may be wrong. Germline assignment: CDR1 LNHDA and CDR2 SQIVND (reference sequence). CDR3 length: 14 amino acids. The CDR3 DNA reads as TGTGCCAGTAGTATCCGCGACAGTCTCTACGAGCAGTACTTC. This gives the protein CASSIRDSLYEQYF.

The V gene is TRBV27, the J gene TRBJ2-3; weak D call: TRBD2 (7 bases). V was trimmed by 7 bases and J by 3 bases, leaving 14 bases between them. This CDR3 has 14 amino acids. Germline V lookup: CDR1 MNHEY, CDR2 SMNVEV (reference sequence). The CDR3 DNA reads as TGTGCCAGCAACCTGGGGGGGCCAACAGATACGCAGTATTTT. Its translation is CASNLGGPTDTQYF.

V and J are TRBV4-1 and TRBJ2-2; D remains unclear. Trimming took 4 bases from V and 0 from J, leaving 6 bases between them. This CDR3 region has 14 residues. Per germline, CDR1 MGHRA and CDR2 YSYEKL. CDR3 nucleotide sequence: TGCGCCAGCAGCCGGACGGCGAACACCGGGGAGCTGTTTTTT. Translation gives CASSRTANTGELFF.